The sequence of this T cell receptor (beta chain) was determined in a study of shared clonotypes between healthy human individuals. In germline, CDR1 is LNHDA, CDR2 SQIVND (reference sequence). The CDR3 runs 17 residues. With V trimmed by 6 bases and J by 1 base, 11 bases remained unmatched. This clone was seen repeatedly, ten times or more. Libraries were prepared by immunoSEQ multiplex PCR; TCRdb keeps only in-frame clonotypes and omits some of them. Altogether about 1 million clones are present, about 76% being singletons, with the ten largest covering 1.2% to 1.5%. This sequence originates from a young man in good health. The sequencing sample was made of memory CD4+ T cells sorted from blood. Subset noted: CD45RA-negative fraction. The gene calls are TRBV19 and TRBJ2-3; 9 bases map to TRBD1. CDR3 sequence reads: CASSRNTGGRGTDTQYF. The CDR3 region has the DNA TGTGCCAGTAGCCGAAATACAGGGGGCCGAGGCACAGATACGCAGTATTTT.